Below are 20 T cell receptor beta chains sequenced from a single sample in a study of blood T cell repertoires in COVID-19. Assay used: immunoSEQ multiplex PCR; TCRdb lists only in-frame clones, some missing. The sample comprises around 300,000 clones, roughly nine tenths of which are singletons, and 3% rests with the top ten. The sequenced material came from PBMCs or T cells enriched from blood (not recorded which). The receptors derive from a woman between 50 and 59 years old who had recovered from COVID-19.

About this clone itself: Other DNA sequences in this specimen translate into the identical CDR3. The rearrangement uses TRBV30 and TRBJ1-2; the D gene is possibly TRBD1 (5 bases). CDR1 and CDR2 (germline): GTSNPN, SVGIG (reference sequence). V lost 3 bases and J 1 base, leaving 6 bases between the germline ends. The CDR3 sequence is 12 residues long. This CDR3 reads CAWRGLNYGYTF. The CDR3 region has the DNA TGTGCCTGGAGGGGGCTTAACTATGGCTACACCTTC.

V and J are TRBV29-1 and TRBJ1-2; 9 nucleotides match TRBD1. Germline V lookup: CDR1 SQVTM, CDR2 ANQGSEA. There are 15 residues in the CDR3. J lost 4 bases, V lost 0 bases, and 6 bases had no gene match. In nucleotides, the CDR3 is TGCAGCGTTGAAGAAAGGACAGGGGAGGGCTATGGCTACACCTTC. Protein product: CSVEERTGEGYGYTF.

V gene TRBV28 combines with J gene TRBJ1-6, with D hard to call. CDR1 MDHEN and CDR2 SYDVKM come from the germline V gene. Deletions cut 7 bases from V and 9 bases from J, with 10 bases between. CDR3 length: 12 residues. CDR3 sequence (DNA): TGTGCCAGCAACCTAGTGGGTTCACCCCTCCACTTT. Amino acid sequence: CASNLVGSPLHF.

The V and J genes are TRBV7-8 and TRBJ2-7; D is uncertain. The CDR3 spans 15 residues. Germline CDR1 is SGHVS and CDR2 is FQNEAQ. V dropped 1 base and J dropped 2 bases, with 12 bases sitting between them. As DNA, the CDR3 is TGTGCCAGCAGCTTAGAGTACAGCAACCCCTACGAGCAGTACTTC. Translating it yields CASSLEYSNPYEQYF.

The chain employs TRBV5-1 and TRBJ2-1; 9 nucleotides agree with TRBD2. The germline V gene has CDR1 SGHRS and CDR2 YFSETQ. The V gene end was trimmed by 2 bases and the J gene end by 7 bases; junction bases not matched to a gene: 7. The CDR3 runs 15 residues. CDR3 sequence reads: CASSFGGRALNEQFF. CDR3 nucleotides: TGCGCCAGCAGCTTCGGCGGGAGGGCCTTGAATGAGCAGTTCTTC.

The CDR3 nucleotides read TGTGCCAGTAGTTCAGGGGATAGCACAGATACGCAGTATTTT. This codes for CASSSGDSTDTQYF. The rearrangement uses TRBV19 and TRBJ2-3, with D perhaps matching TRBD1 (6 bases). With 5 bases removed from V and 0 bases from J, the gap between germline ends came to 9 bases. The CDR3 covers 14 residues. The V gene's germline CDR1 is LNHDA and CDR2 SQIVND (reference sequence).

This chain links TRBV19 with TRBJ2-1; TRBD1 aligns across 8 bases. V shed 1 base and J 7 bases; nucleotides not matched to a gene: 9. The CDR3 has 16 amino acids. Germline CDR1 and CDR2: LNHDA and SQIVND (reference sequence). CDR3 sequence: CASSIARRDRKNEQFF. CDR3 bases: TGTGCCAGTAGTATAGCCCGGCGGGACAGGAAAAATGAGCAGTTCTTC.

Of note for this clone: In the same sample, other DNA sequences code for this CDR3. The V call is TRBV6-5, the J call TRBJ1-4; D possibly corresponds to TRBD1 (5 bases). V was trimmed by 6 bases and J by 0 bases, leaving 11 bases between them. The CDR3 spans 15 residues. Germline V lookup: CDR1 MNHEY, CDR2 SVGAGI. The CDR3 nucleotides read TGTGCCAGCAGCGGGGGGGGTGCAACTAATGAAAAACTGTTTTTT. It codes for CASSGGGATNEKLFF.

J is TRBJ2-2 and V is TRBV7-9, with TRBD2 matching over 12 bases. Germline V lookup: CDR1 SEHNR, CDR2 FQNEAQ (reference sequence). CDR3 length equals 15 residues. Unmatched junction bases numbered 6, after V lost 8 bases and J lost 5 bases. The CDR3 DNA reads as TGTGCCAGCGGCGCTAGCGGGAGGGGGACCGGGGAGCTGTTTTTT. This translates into CASGASGRGTGELFF.

This CDR3 is CASSLLGLNSPLHF. CDR3 DNA: TGTGCCAGCAGCTTATTGGGGCTCAATTCACCCCTCCACTTT. The chain is built from TRBV7-9 and TRBJ1-6; TRBD1 is a possible D gene (5 bases). This CDR3 is 14 amino acids long. V was trimmed by 2 bases and J by 7 bases, leaving 9 bases between them. Germline V gene sequence: CDR1 SEHNR, CDR2 FQNEAQ (reference sequence).

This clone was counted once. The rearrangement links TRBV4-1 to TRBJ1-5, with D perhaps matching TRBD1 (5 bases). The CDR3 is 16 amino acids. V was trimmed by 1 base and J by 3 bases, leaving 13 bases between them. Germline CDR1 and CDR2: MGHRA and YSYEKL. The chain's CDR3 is CASSQVGRGNNQPQHF. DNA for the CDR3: TGCGCCAGCAGCCAAGTTGGGAGGGGAAACAATCAGCCCCAGCATTTT.

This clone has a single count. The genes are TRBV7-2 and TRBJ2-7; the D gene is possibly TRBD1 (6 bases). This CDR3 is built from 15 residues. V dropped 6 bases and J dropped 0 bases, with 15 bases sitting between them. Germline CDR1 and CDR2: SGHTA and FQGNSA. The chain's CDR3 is CASSKAGDPSYEQYF. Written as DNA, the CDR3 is TGTGCCAGCAGTAAAGCAGGGGACCCCTCCTACGAGCAGTACTTC. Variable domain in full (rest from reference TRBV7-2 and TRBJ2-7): GAGVSQSPSNKVTEKGKDVELRCDPISGHTALYWYRQSLGQGLEFLIYFQGNSAPDKSGLPSDRFSAERTGGSVSTLTIQRTQQEDSAVYLCASSKAGDPSYEQYFGPGTRLTVT.

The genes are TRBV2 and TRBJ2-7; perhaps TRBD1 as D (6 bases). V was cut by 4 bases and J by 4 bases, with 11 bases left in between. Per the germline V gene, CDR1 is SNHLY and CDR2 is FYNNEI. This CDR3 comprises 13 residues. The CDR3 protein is CASSGPRGYEQYF. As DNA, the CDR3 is TGTGCCAGCAGTGGACCAAGGGGGTACGAGCAGTACTTC.

The CDR3 is CASSQDVGQGNEKLFF. The CDR3 DNA reads TGCGCCAGCAGCCAAGATGTGGGACAGGGAAATGAAAAACTGTTTTTT. The chain joins TRBV4-1 to TRBJ1-4; 9 bases line up with TRBD1. The V segment lost 0 bases and the J segment 5 bases; nucleotides outside the gene matches: 4. CDR3 length: 16 amino acids. Germline CDR1 MGHRA, CDR2 YSYEKL.

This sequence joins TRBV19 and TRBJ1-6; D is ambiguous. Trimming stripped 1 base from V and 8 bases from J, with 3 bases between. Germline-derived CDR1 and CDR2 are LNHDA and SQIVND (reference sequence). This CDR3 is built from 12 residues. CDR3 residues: CASSIGDSPLHF. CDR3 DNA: TGTGCCAGTAGTATAGGAGATTCACCCCTCCACTTT.

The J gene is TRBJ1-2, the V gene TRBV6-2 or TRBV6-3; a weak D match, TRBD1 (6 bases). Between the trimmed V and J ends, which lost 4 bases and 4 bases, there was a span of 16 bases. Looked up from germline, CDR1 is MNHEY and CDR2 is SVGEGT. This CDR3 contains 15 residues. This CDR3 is CASSSRQVQSYGYTF. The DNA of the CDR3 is TGTGCCAGCAGTTCCAGACAGGTTCAGTCCTATGGCTACACCTTC.

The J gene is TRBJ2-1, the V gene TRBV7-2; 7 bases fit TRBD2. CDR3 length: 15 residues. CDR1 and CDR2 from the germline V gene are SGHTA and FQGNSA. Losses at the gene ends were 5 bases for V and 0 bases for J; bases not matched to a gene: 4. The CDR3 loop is CASSLGRTSYNEQFF. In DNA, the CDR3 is TGTGCCAGCAGCCTCGGGAGGACCTCCTACAATGAGCAGTTCTTC.

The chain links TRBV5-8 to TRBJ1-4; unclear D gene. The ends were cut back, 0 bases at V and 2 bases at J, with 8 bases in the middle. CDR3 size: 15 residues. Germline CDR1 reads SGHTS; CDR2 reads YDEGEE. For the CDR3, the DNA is TGTGCCAGCAGCTTGGGGCCCAACACTAATGAAAAACTGTTTTTT. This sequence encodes CASSLGPNTNEKLFF.

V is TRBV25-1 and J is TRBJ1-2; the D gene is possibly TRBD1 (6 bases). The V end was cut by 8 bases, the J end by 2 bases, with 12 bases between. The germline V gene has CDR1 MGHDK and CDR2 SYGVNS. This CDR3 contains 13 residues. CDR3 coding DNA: TGTGCCAGCCGACGGGGGGCGAACTATGGCTACACCTTC. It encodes CASRRGANYGYTF.

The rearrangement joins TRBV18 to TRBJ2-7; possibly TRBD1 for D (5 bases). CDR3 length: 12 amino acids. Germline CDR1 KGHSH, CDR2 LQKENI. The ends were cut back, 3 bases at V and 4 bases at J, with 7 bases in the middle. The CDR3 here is CASSPDSYEQYF. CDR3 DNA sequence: TGTGCCAGCTCACCTGACAGTTACGAGCAGTACTTC.